This TCR beta chain is drawn from a study of control samples from healthy donors and cancer patients (dated by TCRdb to about 2020). The library relied on the immunoSEQ multiplex PCR assay. Entries here come from immuneACCESS through TCRdb and include only in-frame sequences with V and J called. Some clones fail to appear in such tables; in the studies checked, an unresolved V gene covers under half of the shortfall, and the cause of the remainder is unknown. For this sample, the table gives about 200,000 clones. Around 2% of the sample is taken by the ten largest. V sheds 0 bases and J sheds 2 bases, leaving 16 bases between their ends. CDR1 and CDR2, per the germline V gene (reference sequence), are LGHDT and YNNKEL. The CDR3 contains 17 residues, cysteine and phenylalanine counted. Just CDR3 DNA is preserved here, 51 bases in frame from base 1. About this clone: Its antigen specificity is not known.

Here the chain combines TRBV3-1 (or the pseudogene TRBV3-2) and TRBJ2-5, and TRBD2 may be the D gene, going by 6 matching bases. Material for sequencing was blood. The TCR was taken from a woman in her twenties or thirties in good health. The CDR3 protein sequence reads: CASSQELTRRPQETQYF. The DNA sequence is given as TGTGCCAGCAGCCAAGAATTGACTAGGAGACCTCAAGAGACCCAGTACTTC.